This T cell receptor beta chain was profiled in a study of Ad26.COV2.S vaccination and SARS-CoV-2 variants. In the study overall: A participant enrolled in the COV1001 Ad26.COV2.S trial arm provided the sample. Once, or twice with 56 days between doses, Ad26.COV2.S was given intramuscularly.

Repertoires were generated with immunoSEQ multiplex PCR, while TCRdb's copy carries only in-frame clones and drops some. The sample holds some 330,000 clones, roughly 88% seen once. The CDR3 contains 12 residues. V dropped 3 bases and J dropped 5 bases, with 8 bases sitting between them. Treatment here: around 19 received Ad26.COV2.S at low or high dose, single or two shots; about 5 received placebo; per-sample allocation not given. After the first vaccine or placebo injection, samples were drawn on day 63. Boston supplied an adult donor aged 18-55 years. The vaccine delivered Wuhan-strain SARS-CoV-2 spike through an Ad26 vector.

The V and J genes are TRBV12-3 or TRBV12-4 and TRBJ2-7, with D unresolved. This TCR came from a person between 18 and 59 years old who received the Ad26.COV2.S COVID-19 vaccine or a placebo. This specimen was peripheral blood, taken in a trial of Ad26.COV2.S vaccine versus placebo. The CDR3 bases are TGTGCCAGCAGTTTGGTTGGTAACGAGCAGTACTTC. Protein product: CASSLVGNEQYF.